The 18 T cell receptor beta chains below were found in one sample sequenced in a study of regulatory T cells in long-lasting Graves disease. Sample time point: persistent/refractory GD, antithyroid drugs over 5 years with positive TRAb. From PBMCs, RNA was extracted and then used to make the TCR library. Sequencing libraries for TCR beta were prepared with iRepertoire HTBI primers and Arm-PCR of CDR3 regions. TCRdb re-derived calls from the multiplex PCR reads in MiXCR, one entry per CDR3 protein. Here the sample spans fewer than 600,000 distinct CDR3 sequences, 20% to 25% being singletons. The input for sequencing was peripheral blood mononuclear cells (PBMCs), taken when the disease was refractory, from a patient treated with antithyroid drugs. These receptors all stem from a female donor with Graves disease.

This clonotype turned up a few times. CDR3 DNA: TGTGCCAGTAGTATGCTTCAGGGGGCGAATCAGCCCCAGCATTTT. Translated, it gives CASSMLQGANQPQHF. The chain carries TRBV19 and TRBJ1-5; 8 bases are a match to TRBD1. The CDR3 has 15 amino acids. Trimming took 3 bases from V and 4 from J; bases not matched to a gene: 5. The germline CDR1 and CDR2 sequences are LNHDA and SQIVND (reference sequence).

This clonotype was found a few times. This sequence joins TRBV19 and TRBJ2-2; the D gene is possibly TRBD1 (5 bases). From germline, CDR1 is LNHDA and CDR2 SQIVND (reference sequence). This CDR3 has 13 residues. Trimming pared 2 bases from V and 6 bases from J, leaving 7 bases between. The CDR3 sequence is CASSIQGSGELFF. The DNA for the CDR3 is TGTGCCAGTAGTATACAGGGCTCCGGGGAGCTGTTTTTT.

This clonotype turned up a few times. J is TRBJ2-1 and V is TRBV28; 9 bases fit TRBD2. Germline assignment: CDR1 MDHEN and CDR2 SYDVKM. With 7 bases clipped from V and 5 bases from J, the junction kept 15 bases outside the gene matches. The length of the CDR3 is 17 residues. The CDR3 DNA is TGTGCCAGCACCGAGAGCGGGGGGATTCCTACCGACAATGAGCAGTTCTTC. It translates to CASTESGGIPTDNEQFF.

This clonotype was found many times. The CDR3 spells CASSSIRDRGREKLFF. In DNA, the CDR3 is TGTGCCAGCAGTTCTATCCGGGACAGGGGGCGTGAAAAACTGTTTTTT. This chain links TRBV11-2 with TRBJ1-4, with 12 nucleotides matching TRBD1. The germline CDR1 and CDR2 sequences are SGHAT and FQNNGV. V shed 6 bases, J shed 7 bases, and the junction held 9 bases outside the gene matches. The CDR3 spans 16 residues.

This clonotype was recorded a few times. A much larger clone differs from this one at a single base, so this may be a read error. The conserved phenylalanine or tryptophan normally closing the CDR3 is absent here, so this likely arose from a read error. The gene calls are TRBV2 and TRBJ1-2; D is unresolved. The CDR3 totals 12 residues. Germline lookup yields CDR1 SNHLY and CDR2 FYNNEI. V was cut by 7 bases and J by 4 bases, with 10 bases left in between. Here the CDR3 DNA reads TGTGCCAGCACGGCCTCGGGCTATGGCTACACCCTC. Its protein is CASTASGYGYTL.

Turning to this clonotype: This may come from a read error, since a much larger clone is one base off. The rearrangement uses TRBV28 and TRBJ2-7; D may be TRBD2 (5 bases). The V and J ends lost 11 bases and 2 bases respectively, with 19 bases between them. Germline loops: CDR1 MDHEN, CDR2 SYDVKM. This CDR3 is built from 14 residues. The CDR3, as DNA: TGTGCCGGCATCCCGGGGAACAGACCCTACGAGCAGTACTTC. Protein product: CAGIPGNRPYEQYF. Filled out from reference TRBV28 and TRBJ2-7, the complete variable domain reads DVKVTQSSRYLVKRTGEKVFLECVQDMDHENMFWYRQDPGLGLRLIYFSYDVKMKEKGDIPEGYSVSREKKERFSLILESASTNQTSMYLCAGIPGNRPYEQYFGPGTRLTVT.

The sample holds many counts of this clonotype. The V and J genes are TRBV7-2 and TRBJ1-1; 10 positions match TRBD1. V lost 0 bases to trimming and J lost 3 bases; unmatched junction nucleotides: 1. CDR1 SGHTA and CDR2 FQGNSA come from the germline V gene. This CDR3 contains 15 residues. Written as DNA, the CDR3 is TGTGCCAGCAGCTTAGCGGGACAGGGGCACACTGAAGCTTTCTTT. Protein product: CASSLAGQGHTEAFF.

In DNA, the CDR3 is TGTGCCAGCAGCTTATCAGAAAGTCAGCCCCAGCATTTT. This translates into CASSLSESQPQHF. The rearrangement joins TRBV7-2 to TRBJ1-5; D is undetermined. The V gene lost 2 bases and the J gene lost 6 bases, with 8 bases spanning the gap. This CDR3 spans 13 amino acids. CDR1 SGHTA and CDR2 FQGNSA come from the germline V gene.

This clonotype occurred many times. The gene calls are TRBV6-1 and TRBJ1-1; unclear D gene. Germline V gene data show CDR1 as MNHNS and CDR2 as SASEGT. This CDR3 comprises 13 residues. Between the trimmed V and J ends, which lost 6 bases and 2 bases, there was a span of 10 bases. DNA for the CDR3: TGTGCCAGCAGGGCCGGACCCAACACTGAAGCTTTCTTT. Its protein is CASRAGPNTEAFF.

CDR3 bases: TGTGCCAGCAGCAAGCGACTAGCCGGGGAGCTGTTTTTT. Amino acids: CASSKRLAGELFF. The V call is TRBV11-2, the J call TRBJ2-2; tentatively, D is TRBD2 (6 bases). This CDR3 is 13 amino acids long. Germline-derived CDR1 and CDR2 are SGHAT and FQNNGV. V lost 5 bases and J lost 6, with 10 bases in between.

This chain joins TRBV6-1 and TRBJ1-1; D remains ambiguous. The length of the CDR3 is 11 residues. Trimming removed 5 bases at V and 9 bases at J, with 10 bases between. The germline V gene has CDR1 MNHNS and CDR2 SASEGT. This chain's CDR3 is CASSPVGQAFF. DNA of the CDR3: TGTGCCAGCAGTCCCGTCGGCCAAGCTTTCTTT.

The rearrangement joins TRBV24-1 to TRBJ2-5, with 9 bases aligning to TRBD1. CDR3 length: 16 amino acids. Losses at the gene ends were 4 bases for V and 4 bases for J; bases not matched to a gene: 9. CDR1 and CDR2 from the germline V gene are KGHDR and SFDVKD. The CDR3 nucleotides are TGTGCCACCAGTGACCCGGACAGGGGCGGAGGAGAGACCCAGTACTTC. The encoded protein is CATSDPDRGGGETQYF.

The DNA of the CDR3 is TGTGCCAGTAGTATAGAGTGGGGGCGGGGGACCTACGAGCAGTACTTC. It encodes CASSIEWGRGTYEQYF. The chain joins TRBV19 to TRBJ2-7; TRBD2 is a possible D gene (7 bases). The germline CDR1 and CDR2 sequences are LNHDA and SQIVND (reference sequence). Deletions cut 0 bases from V and 2 bases from J, with 14 bases between. The CDR3 is 16 amino acids.

Many counts were recorded for this clonotype. The rearrangement uses TRBV28 and TRBJ1-2, with a possible D match to TRBD1 (6 bases). Between the trimmed V and J ends, which lost 7 bases and 7 bases, there was a span of 22 bases. The CDR3 contains 15 residues. The germline CDR1 and CDR2 sequences are MDHEN and SYDVKM. The CDR3 loop reads CASIPVGQGRGGYTF. CDR3 in DNA: TGTGCCAGCATCCCCGTCGGCCAGGGCAGGGGTGGCTACACCTTC.

This clonotype was seen ten or more times. This chain joins TRBV2 and TRBJ2-7; D is possibly TRBD1 (5 bases). The germline V and J ends were trimmed by 6 bases and 2 bases, with 8 bases remaining between them. The V gene's germline CDR1 is SNHLY and CDR2 FYNNEI. The CDR3 is 12 residues long. This chain's CDR3 is CASRDKTYEQYF. The CDR3 nucleotides read TGTGCCAGCAGGGACAAGACCTACGAGCAGTACTTC.

The rearrangement joins TRBV9 to TRBJ2-7; 11 bases agree with TRBD2. CDR1 is SGDLS, CDR2 YYNGEE, per germline. This CDR3 has 16 amino acids. Trimming took 3 bases from V and 5 from J; bases not matched to a gene: 10. This CDR3 reads CASSGATSGSIHEQYF. The CDR3 coding sequence is TGTGCCAGCAGCGGGGCTACTAGCGGGAGCATCCACGAGCAGTACTTC.

J is TRBJ2-3 and V is TRBV29-1, with unresolved D. CDR1 is SQVTM, CDR2 ANQGSEA, per germline. The CDR3 runs 13 residues. V lost 5 bases and J lost 2, with 11 bases in between. Here the CDR3 DNA reads TGCAGCGTTCTCCGACTGGCCACAGATACGCAGTATTTT. Its protein is CSVLRLATDTQYF.

This clonotype was recorded at least ten times. The V call is TRBV5-1, the J call TRBJ2-2; D call uncertain. The CDR3 extends over 15 amino acids. In germline, CDR1 is SGHRS, CDR2 YFSETQ. V lost 3 bases to trimming and J lost 0 bases, with 9 bases between them. DNA for the CDR3: TGCGCCAGCAGCTCGAGGATTTCGAACACCGGGGAGCTGTTTTTT. Amino acids: CASSSRISNTGELFF.